A single sample gave rise to the 20 T cell receptor beta chains below, sequenced in a study of control samples from healthy donors and cancer patients. Assay: immunoSEQ multiplex PCR; the TCRdb copy retains only in-frame clones and omits some. In the table there are tens of thousands of clones, roughly 91% of which are singletons. Source material: PBMCs. All receptors derive from a woman in her fifties or sixties with colorectal cancer.

The chain combines TRBV27 with TRBJ1-5, with D possibly matching TRBD1 (6 bases). Germline loops: CDR1 MNHEY, CDR2 SMNVEV (reference sequence). V shed 5 bases and J shed 6 bases, with 8 bases lying between them. This CDR3 is built from 12 residues. CDR3 in DNA: TGTGCCAGCAGTGGAGGGGGTCAGCCCCAGCATTTT. It translates to CASSGGGQPQHF.

V gene TRBV5-1 combines with J gene TRBJ2-1; 11 nucleotides align to TRBD1. Germline assignment: CDR1 SGHRS and CDR2 YFSETQ. After removal of 0 bases from V and 8 bases from J, the junction contained 10 bases not matched to a gene. This CDR3 has 17 residues. The CDR3 region is CASSLAERTGGADEQFF. The CDR3 DNA is TGCGCCAGCAGCTTGGCCGAGAGGACAGGGGGCGCGGATGAGCAGTTCTTC.

This clone turned up a few times. The chain employs TRBV6-5 and TRBJ1-5, with D hard to call. Germline V gene lookup returns CDR1 MNHEY and CDR2 SVGAGI. The CDR3 is 15 amino acids. V gave up 7 bases and J gave up 2 bases, with 15 bases separating them. The CDR3 DNA reads TGTGCCAGCACACAGAGGGCTTCGGGCAATCAGCCCCAGCATTTT. Translated: CASTQRASGNQPQHF.

The V gene is TRBV12-3 or TRBV12-4, the J gene TRBJ1-1; D call uncertain. The CDR3 contains 13 residues. V lost 2 bases and J 0 bases, leaving 4 bases between the germline ends. CDR3 residues: CASSLTVNTEAFF. The CDR3 coding sequence is TGTGCCAGCAGTTTAACGGTGAACACTGAAGCTTTCTTT.

The CDR3 spells CASSLGGQGDTQYF. The CDR3 DNA follows: TGCGCCAGCAGCTTGGGGGGGCAGGGAGATACGCAGTATTTT. The gene calls are TRBV5-1 and TRBJ2-3; weak D call: TRBD1 (6 bases). The germline V gene has CDR1 SGHRS and CDR2 YFSETQ. The CDR3 runs to 14 residues. V lost 0 bases to trimming and J lost 5 bases, with 10 bases between them. Complete variable domain (other parts from reference TRBV5-1 and TRBJ2-3): KAGVTQTPRYLIKTRGQQVTLSCSPISGHRSVSWYQQTPGQGLQFLFEYFSETQRNKGNFPGRFSGRQFSNSRSEMNVSTLELGDSALYLCASSLGGQGDTQYFGPGTRLTVL.

The V call is TRBV19, the J call TRBJ2-3; 7 bases align to TRBD1. Trimming cost V 3 bases and J 6 bases; bases outside gene matches: 9. The CDR3 spans 15 residues. Per germline, CDR1 LNHDA and CDR2 SQIVND (reference sequence). The CDR3, as DNA: TGTGCCAGTAGTATCAAGCGGTCCAGGGGGGATACGCAGTATTTT. As protein: CASSIKRSRGDTQYF.

The V and J genes are TRBV28 and TRBJ2-7; 9 bases are shared with TRBD1. Germline CDR1 reads MDHEN; CDR2 reads SYDVKM. The CDR3 length is 15 residues. V was pared by 5 bases and J by 9 bases, with 14 bases of the junction left unmatched. CDR3 protein: CASSTGTGGLLGQYV. In DNA form, the CDR3 reads TGTGCCAGCAGTACCGGCACAGGGGGCCTTTTGGGGCAGTACGTC.

V is TRBV6-1 and J is TRBJ1-3; D remains ambiguous. The CDR3 contains 14 residues. Per germline, CDR1 MNHNS and CDR2 SASEGT. V gave up 3 bases and J gave up 0 bases, with 6 bases separating them. The CDR3 sequence is CASSEIDSGNTIYF. CDR3 in DNA: TGTGCCAGCAGTGAGATAGACTCTGGAAACACCATATATTTT.

The V gene is TRBV6-2 or TRBV6-3, the J gene TRBJ2-1, with D possibly being TRBD1 (6 bases). This CDR3 comprises 14 residues. V lost 4 bases to trimming and J lost 8 bases, with 15 bases between them. Per the germline V gene, CDR1 is MNHEY and CDR2 is SVGEGT. Here the CDR3 DNA reads TGTGCCAGCAGTTCTAGGGGGAGTATAGATGAGCAGTTCTTC. Amino acids: CASSSRGSIDEQFF.

The chain links TRBV7-9 to TRBJ1-2; 8 bases align to TRBD1. From germline, CDR1 is SEHNR and CDR2 FQNEAQ (reference sequence). The V and J ends lost 5 bases and 5 bases, in that order; junction bases with no gene match: 7. This CDR3 has 14 residues. The CDR3 loop is CASSRQGSGYGYTF. The CDR3 bases are TGTGCCAGCAGCCGACAGGGGTCTGGGTATGGCTACACCTTC.

Of note for this clone: Other DNA sequences of this sample code for an identical CDR3. The chain combines TRBV6-5 with TRBJ1-3; the match to TRBD1 covers 7 bases. This CDR3 is 15 amino acids long. V shed 6 bases, J shed 1 base, and the junction held 6 bases outside the gene matches. CDR1 is MNHEY, CDR2 SVGAGI, per germline. The CDR3 spells CASSYRGLSGNTIYF. For the CDR3, the DNA is TGTGCCAGCAGCTACAGGGGTCTTTCTGGAAACACCATATATTTT.

The CDR3 nucleotides are TGTGCCAGCAGCCGGGCGTCCAGCGGGGGGAAAGAGACCCAGTACTTC. Protein product: CASSRASSGGKETQYF. The chain uses TRBV7-2 and TRBJ2-5; 9 positions match TRBD2. CDR1 is SGHTA, CDR2 FQGNSA, per germline. This CDR3 region has 16 residues. V was clipped by 5 bases and J by 3 bases; unmatched bases: 10.

This sequence joins TRBV10-3 and TRBJ1-2; 7 nucleotides match TRBD1. After removal of 2 bases from V and 8 bases from J, the junction contained 11 bases not matched to a gene. Germline-derived CDR1 and CDR2 are ENHRY and SYGVKD. This CDR3 is built from 15 residues. This CDR3 is CAISEGSRGLSGYTF. CDR3 sequence (DNA): TGTGCCATCAGTGAGGGTTCGAGGGGGCTAAGCGGCTACACCTTC.

V and J are TRBV30 and TRBJ1-4; 10 nucleotides align to TRBD1. Trimming took 2 bases from V and 4 from J; bases not matched to a gene: 7. The germline gives CDR1 GTSNPN, CDR2 SVGIG (reference sequence). This CDR3 is built from 16 residues. The CDR3 reads CAWSPGQGSGNEKLFF. CDR3 DNA sequence: TGTGCCTGGAGTCCGGGACAGGGGAGCGGTAATGAAAAACTGTTTTTT.

This chain connects TRBV12-3 or TRBV12-4 to TRBJ2-3, with D uncertain. Trimming removed 3 bases at V and 8 bases at J, with 6 bases between. CDR3 length: 11 residues. The CDR3 DNA reads TGTGCCAGCAGTTTGTGGGGTACGCAGTATTTT. Encoded protein: CASSLWGTQYF.

V gene TRBV10-3 combines with J gene TRBJ1-4; 8 bases align to TRBD1. Germline CDR1 reads ENHRY; CDR2 reads SYGVKD. CDR3 length: 16 amino acids. V lost 3 bases and J lost 4; bases outside the gene matches: 7. Written as DNA, the CDR3 is TGTGCCATCAGTGACGGCAGGGGGCTTAGTAATGAAAAACTGTTTTTT. Protein product: CAISDGRGLSNEKLFF.

This chain uses TRBV5-1 with TRBJ1-2, with D tentatively TRBD1 (5 bases). V was trimmed by 4 bases and J by 7 bases, leaving 14 bases between them. CDR3 length equals 13 residues. Germline V lookup: CDR1 SGHRS, CDR2 YFSETQ. The CDR3 DNA follows: TGCGCCAGCAGCCAGGGAGGGTTTTCTGGCTACACCTTC. Its translation is CASSQGGFSGYTF.

This clone was counted only a few times. The J gene is TRBJ1-1, the V gene TRBV7-2; D is unresolved. Germline lookup yields CDR1 SGHTA and CDR2 FQGNSA. V was shortened by 4 bases and J by 5 bases, with 11 bases between the two germline ends. The CDR3 is made up of 13 amino acids. The CDR3 protein is CASSSYLRTEAFF. The CDR3 bases are TGTGCCAGCAGCTCTTACCTACGGACTGAAGCTTTCTTT.

The chain employs TRBV9 and TRBJ2-5; D uncertain. CDR3 size: 14 residues. The V end was cut by 3 bases, the J end by 4 bases, with 13 bases between. The germline V gene encodes CDR1 SGDLS and CDR2 YYNGEE. Here the CDR3 DNA reads TGTGCCAGCAGCGCTGGGATGCCCCGAGAGACCCAGTACTTC. Residues: CASSAGMPRETQYF.

This chain uses TRBV18 with TRBJ2-6; D gene uncertain. The CDR3 extends over 18 amino acids. Trimming pared 0 bases from V and 0 bases from J, leaving 12 bases between. Germline loops: CDR1 KGHSH, CDR2 LQKENI. CDR3 nucleotides: TGTGCCAGCTCACCACCGAATTCACTCCTCTCTGGGGCCAACGTCCTGACTTTC. Its translation: CASSPPNSLLSGANVLTF.